The next 30 T cell receptor beta chains were all read from a single sample in a study of PD-1 blockade in classical Hodgkin lymphoma. Time point specified: cycle 4 day 1 (C4D1), after 6 weeks of nivolumab. Every patient had relapsed following autologous stem cell transplantation, and cohorts differed in brentuximab vedotin exposure. The protocol was immunoSEQ multiplex PCR, while the TCRdb copy is restricted to in-frame clones and leaves out a portion. The repertoire has over 80,000 clones, roughly 78% of them found once; the top ten carry over 7.5%. The source was peripheral blood mononuclear cells (PBMCs), collected before the fourth cycle of nivolumab. The receptors derive from a human donor with classical Hodgkin lymphoma.

The V call is TRBV11-2, the J call TRBJ2-2; 13 nucleotides match TRBD2. The J segment lost 9 bases and the V segment lost 5 bases, leaving 6 bases of the junction unmatched. Germline CDR1 is SGHAT and CDR2 is FQNNGV. The CDR3 is 15 residues long. As DNA, the CDR3 is TGTGCCAGCAGCCTAAGGACTAGCGGGAGCCGGGAGCTGTTTTTT. This codes for CASSLRTSGSRELFF.

V and J are TRBV10-3 and TRBJ2-7; D unresolved. V dropped 4 bases and J dropped 7 bases, with 14 bases sitting between them. Germline CDR1 is ENHRY and CDR2 is SYGVKD. The CDR3 consists of 13 residues. For the CDR3, the DNA is TGTGCCATCAGTGCTACCGGTGCGAGGGAGCAGTACTTC. Amino acid sequence: CAISATGAREQYF.

This clone was observed a handful of times. The CDR3 region has the DNA TGTGCCATCAGTGGGGGCACAAAAGAGACCCAGTACTTC. This codes for CAISGGTKETQYF. This chain connects TRBV10-3 to TRBJ2-5, with TRBD1 as a possible D gene (5 bases). Trimming left V 4 bases short and J 3 bases short, with 9 bases between. The CDR3 covers 13 residues. CDR1 and CDR2 (germline): ENHRY, SYGVKD.

The chain is built from TRBV5-1 and TRBJ2-5; weak D call: TRBD2 (5 bases). Trimming pared 0 bases from V and 2 bases from J, leaving 8 bases between. The CDR3 is 14 residues long. The germline CDR1 and CDR2 sequences are SGHRS and YFSETQ. DNA of the CDR3: TGCGCCAGCAGCTTGGGGCTAGCACAAGAGACCCAGTACTTC. Translation: CASSLGLAQETQYF.

The rearrangement uses TRBV5-5 and TRBJ1-2; 7 bases agree with TRBD1. The V segment lost 0 bases and the J segment 4 bases; nucleotides outside the gene matches: 6. The CDR3 runs to 15 residues. In germline, CDR1 is SGHKS, CDR2 YYEKEE (reference sequence). The CDR3 reads CASSLVEGASYGYTF. Here the CDR3 DNA reads TGTGCCAGCAGCTTGGTGGAGGGGGCGAGCTATGGCTACACCTTC. Complete variable domain (other parts from reference TRBV5-5 and TRBJ1-2): DAGVTQSPTHLIKTRGQQVTLRCSPISGHKSVSWYQQVLGQGPQFIFQYYEKEERGRGNFPDRFSARQFPNYSSELNVNALLLGDSALYLCASSLVEGASYGYTFGSGTRLTVV.

This clone was seen repeatedly, ten times or more. This sequence joins TRBV6-6 and TRBJ1-1, with 8 bases aligning to TRBD1. The V gene's germline CDR1 is MNHNY and CDR2 SVGAGI (reference sequence). This CDR3 is built from 12 residues. The V segment lost 6 bases and the J segment 7 bases; nucleotides outside the gene matches: 4. The CDR3 is CASRDRGGEAFF. CDR3 sequence (DNA): TGTGCCAGCAGAGACAGGGGAGGTGAAGCTTTCTTT.

CDR3 nucleotides: TGTGCCAGTAGGCCCTCCATGACTGGCACAGATACGCAGTATTTT. Its translation is CASRPSMTGTDTQYF. This chain connects TRBV19 to TRBJ2-3; D call uncertain. Germline values: CDR1 LNHDA, CDR2 SQIVND (reference sequence). Trimming cost V 6 bases and J 1 base, with 14 bases left between them. The CDR3 spans 15 residues.

This chain uses TRBV25-1 with TRBJ1-2; D is uncertain. V dropped 3 bases and J dropped 2 bases, with 7 bases sitting between them. This CDR3 contains 13 residues. Germline V lookup: CDR1 MGHDK, CDR2 SYGVNS. The DNA of the CDR3 is TGTGCCAGCAGTGAGGGGTCCAACTATGGCTACACCTTC. Translating gives CASSEGSNYGYTF.

The V gene is TRBV6-5, the J gene TRBJ2-1, with 7 bases fitting TRBD2. The J segment lost 3 bases and the V segment lost 5 bases, leaving 7 bases of the junction unmatched. This CDR3 has 15 amino acids. Germline V lookup: CDR1 MNHEY, CDR2 SVGAGI. The DNA of the CDR3 is TGTGCCAGCAGTGCCGGGACTACCCTCTACAATGAGCAGTTCTTC. This codes for CASSAGTTLYNEQFF.

This chain connects TRBV6-6 to TRBJ2-1, with 10 positions matching TRBD2. This CDR3 has 14 amino acids. Germline trimming cut 4 bases from V and 11 bases from J; bases unmatched to any gene: 8. Germline loops: CDR1 MNHNY, CDR2 SVGAGI (reference sequence). The CDR3 nucleotides read TGTGCCAGCAGTTCGCTTCTAGCGGGAGTTAAGCAGTTCTTC. It codes for CASSSLLAGVKQFF.

V usage is TRBV30 and J usage is TRBJ1-3; D is unresolved. The CDR3 has 13 residues. The V gene's germline CDR1 is GTSNPN and CDR2 SVGIG (reference sequence). Deletions cut 1 base from V and 0 bases from J, with 4 bases between. The CDR3 here is CAWSAYSGNTIYF. DNA for the CDR3: TGTGCCTGGAGTGCCTACTCTGGAAACACCATATATTTT. Using reference TRBV30 and TRBJ1-3 for the parts outside the CDR3, the full variable domain is SQTIHQWPATLVQPVGSPLSLECTVEGTSNPNLYWYRQAAGRGLQLLFYSVGIGQISSEVPQNLSASRPQDRQFILSSKKLLLSDSGFYLCAWSAYSGNTIYFGEGSWLTVV.

This rearrangement joins TRBV6-6 to TRBJ1-5; 7 nucleotides line up with TRBD1. This CDR3 contains 13 residues. The trim removed 4 bases at V and 7 bases at J, leaving 4 bases unmatched. The germline V gene has CDR1 MNHNY and CDR2 SVGAGI (reference sequence). As DNA, the CDR3 is TGTGCCAGCAGTTTTACAGGGGTCCAGCCCCAGCATTTT. Translating it yields CASSFTGVQPQHF.

This clone was counted only a few times. This chain uses TRBV7-9 with TRBJ1-2; the D is unclear. V lost 3 bases to trimming and J lost 8 bases, with 25 bases between them. The CDR3 sequence is 17 residues long. CDR1 and CDR2 from the germline V gene are SEHNR and FQNEAQ (reference sequence). The CDR3 region is CASSFTNPQGYRQGYTF. The DNA of the CDR3 is TGTGCCAGCAGCTTCACTAATCCCCAAGGCTACCGCCAGGGCTACACCTTC.

This clone appeared a few times. The genes are TRBV18 and TRBJ2-6, with unresolved D. V lost 3 bases to trimming and J lost 4 bases, with 10 bases between them. The CDR3 sequence is 15 residues long. CDR1 KGHSH and CDR2 LQKENI come from the germline V gene. CDR3 sequence (DNA): TGTGCCAGCTCACCTGTTGCAACCGGGGCCAACGTCCTGACTTTC. As protein: CASSPVATGANVLTF.

This chain links TRBV7-2 with TRBJ2-1; 13 positions match TRBD2. V lost 0 bases, J lost 4 bases, and 3 bases stayed unmatched. CDR1 SGHTA and CDR2 FQGNSA come from the germline V gene. The CDR3 is 17 amino acids. The CDR3 spells CASSLATTSGGYNEQFF. The CDR3 DNA reads as TGTGCCAGCAGCTTAGCGACGACTAGCGGGGGGTACAATGAGCAGTTCTTC.

The chain uses TRBV19 and TRBJ2-7, with TRBD2 matching over 10 bases. The CDR3 covers 15 residues. Germline-derived CDR1 and CDR2 are LNHDA and SQIVND (reference sequence). After removal of 5 bases from V and 3 bases from J, the junction contained 7 bases not matched to a gene. The CDR3 sequence: CASSSGLAEYYEQYF. CDR3 nucleotide sequence: TGTGCCAGTAGTTCAGGACTAGCGGAATACTACGAGCAGTACTTC.

The J gene is TRBJ1-5, the V gene TRBV7-8; D is perhaps TRBD1 (6 bases). V dropped 3 bases and J dropped 6 bases, with 12 bases sitting between them. Germline V gene sequence: CDR1 SGHVS, CDR2 FQNEAQ. The CDR3 has 14 amino acids. The CDR3 nucleotides are TGTGCCAGCAGCTTTGGGGGGCTGGGTCAGCCCCAGCATTTT. Its translation: CASSFGGLGQPQHF.

The rearrangement joins TRBV1 to TRBJ1-5; the listed D gene, TRBD1, was not tested against the DNA. TRBV1 constitutes a pseudogene. The CDR3 is 15 amino acids. The CDR3 spells CTSSQEQDSNQPQHF. For the CDR3, the DNA is TGCACCAGCAGCCAAGAGCAGGATAGCAATCAGCCCCAGCATTTT.

The chain links TRBV11-1 to TRBJ2-7; D may be TRBD2 (6 bases). The length of the CDR3 is 14 residues. The germline CDR1 and CDR2 sequences are SGHAT and FQDESV (reference sequence). Trimming took off 1 base at V and 6 bases at J, with 13 bases between the two ends. CDR3 residues: CASSLGLGDFEQYF. The CDR3 bases are TGTGCCAGCAGCTTAGGGTTGGGGGACTTCGAGCAGTACTTC.

This chain links TRBV5-1 with TRBJ2-7, with D perhaps assigned TRBD1 or TRBD2 (5 bases each). The germline CDR1 and CDR2 sequences are SGHRS and YFSETQ. Between the trimmed V and J ends, which lost 0 bases and 2 bases, there was a span of 15 bases. This CDR3 is built from 16 residues. CDR3 sequence reads: CASSLAGTPGTYEQYF. In nucleotides, the CDR3 is TGCGCCAGCAGCTTGGCGGGGACCCCCGGCACCTACGAGCAGTACTTC.

The gene calls are TRBV6-5 and TRBJ2-1, with a weak D call TRBD2 (6 bases). V was clipped by 0 bases and J by 10 bases, with 10 bases between them. Looked up from germline, CDR1 is MNHEY and CDR2 is SVGAGI. CDR3 size: 13 residues. The CDR3 region is CASSYSGGAEQFF. CDR3 DNA: TGTGCCAGCAGTTACTCGGGCGGGGCCGAGCAGTTCTTC.

The gene calls are TRBV18 and TRBJ1-5; D gene uncertain. Germline CDR1 KGHSH, CDR2 LQKENI. The CDR3 is 13 amino acids. V was cut by 2 bases and J by 4 bases, with 6 bases left in between. CDR3 nucleotide sequence: TGTGCCAGCTCACCATCTGGGAATCAGCCCCAGCATTTT. It codes for CASSPSGNQPQHF.

The chain recombines TRBV6-6 with TRBJ2-7; no reliable D call. Trimming took off 5 bases at V and 7 bases at J, with 9 bases between the two ends. The CDR3 loop spans 11 amino acids. Germline V CDR1 and CDR2: MNHNY, SVGAGI (reference sequence). CDR3 DNA: TGTGCCAGCAGTAACCCCTGGGAGCAGTACTTC. It is translated as CASSNPWEQYF.

This chain joins TRBV30 and TRBJ1-5, with 7 positions matching TRBD1. Germline lookup yields CDR1 GTSNPN and CDR2 SVGIG (reference sequence). The CDR3 loop spans 14 amino acids. V shed 0 bases and J 4 bases; nucleotides not matched to a gene: 3. CDR3 sequence reads: CAWSVLTGNQPQHF. The CDR3, as DNA: TGTGCCTGGAGTGTACTGACAGGGAATCAGCCCCAGCATTTT.

The chain is built from TRBV2 and TRBJ2-2, with TRBD2 matching 8 bases. CDR1 and CDR2 (germline): SNHLY, FYNNEI. The CDR3 is 15 residues long. J lost 0 bases, V lost 4 bases, and 1 base had no gene match. DNA of the CDR3: TGTGCCAGCAGTGGGACTAGCTCGAACACCGGGGAGCTGTTTTTT. Translation gives CASSGTSSNTGELFF.

The table lists this clone with a few counts. V usage is TRBV7-6 and J usage is TRBJ1-3; D is unclear. V dropped 1 base and J dropped 7 bases, with 11 bases sitting between them. The CDR3 loop spans 14 amino acids. Germline CDR1 is SGHVS and CDR2 is FNYEAQ. The CDR3 loop reads CASSLGGNGNTIYF. The CDR3 DNA reads as TGTGCCAGCAGCTTAGGTGGAAATGGGAACACCATATATTTT. Variable domain in full (rest from reference TRBV7-6 and TRBJ1-3): GAGVSQSPRYKVTKRGQDVALRCDPISGHVSLYWYRQALGQGPEFLTYFNYEAQQDKSGLPNDRFSAERPEGSISTLTIQRTEQRDSAMYRCASSLGGNGNTIYFGEGSWLTVV.

This chain links TRBV5-1 with TRBJ2-7; D remains ambiguous. V was cut by 0 bases and J by 3 bases, with 10 bases left in between. The germline CDR1 and CDR2 sequences are SGHRS and YFSETQ. The length of the CDR3 is 14 residues. CDR3 nucleotide sequence: TGCGCCAGCAGCTTGGACCCGGACCGCTACGAGCAGTACTTC. Translation: CASSLDPDRYEQYF.

The chain is built from TRBV5-1 and TRBJ2-7; a weak D match, TRBD1 (6 bases). Germline V lookup: CDR1 SGHRS, CDR2 YFSETQ. With 5 bases removed from V and 4 bases from J, the gap between germline ends came to 22 bases. The length of the CDR3 is 16 residues. The CDR3 bases are TGCGCCAGCAGGACTGGGGGCACCCAGACTGTTTACGAGCAGTACTTC. It yields the protein CASRTGGTQTVYEQYF.

V and J are TRBV5-5 and TRBJ1-5; a possible D gene is TRBD1 (6 bases). Germline V gives CDR1 SGHKS, CDR2 YYEKEE (reference sequence). The CDR3 is 14 amino acids. V lost 0 bases, J lost 7 bases, and 11 bases lay in between. The CDR3 DNA reads as TGTGCCAGCAGCTTGGTGGGGGCGCGGCAGCCCCAGCATTTT. Protein product: CASSLVGARQPQHF.

This chain uses TRBV4-2 with TRBJ2-1, with D possibly being TRBD1 (6 bases). This CDR3 is 19 amino acids long. Trimming left V 4 bases short and J 3 bases short, with 25 bases between. Germline V lookup: CDR1 LGHNA, CDR2 YNFKEQ. The CDR3 spells CASSPWGQGPIKDYNEQFF. As DNA, the CDR3 is TGTGCCAGCAGCCCCTGGGGGCAGGGACCAATTAAAGACTACAATGAGCAGTTCTTC.